The next 9 T cell receptor beta chains were all read from a single sample in a study of shared clonotypes between healthy human individuals. Sequencing used immunoSEQ multiplex PCR; TCRdb keeps in-frame clones, though not all of them. The sample shows roughly 1 million clones, about three quarters of them seen only once. The sample consisted of memory CD4+ T cells sorted from blood. The sample's subset: CD45RA-negative fraction. Every receptor here comes from a man between 18 and 35 years old in good health.

The gene calls are TRBV14 and TRBJ2-7, with 10 bases lining up with TRBD2. Germline V gene sequence: CDR1 SGHDN, CDR2 FVKESK. The V and J ends lost 2 bases and 4 bases, in that order; junction bases with no gene match: 11. The CDR3 runs 17 residues. The CDR3 DNA follows: TGTGCCAGCAGCCAACCTCCGACTAGCGGGCATTATTACGAGCAGTACTTC. Its translation is CASSQPPTSGHYYEQYF.

J is TRBJ2-5 and V is TRBV7-8; D may match TRBD1 or TRBD2 (6 bases each). V was shortened by 3 bases and J by 2 bases, with 13 bases between the two germline ends. Germline CDR1 SGHVS, CDR2 FQNEAQ. This CDR3 contains 15 residues. The CDR3 protein is CASSFLWRGQETQYF. CDR3 in DNA: TGTGCCAGCAGCTTCCTGTGGAGGGGGCAAGAGACCCAGTACTTC. The variable domain in full, completed from reference TRBV7-8 and TRBJ2-5, reads GAGVSQSPRYKVAKRGQDVALRCDPISGHVSLFWYQQALGQGPEFLTYFQNEAQLDKSGLPSDRFFAERPEGSVSTLKIQRTQQEDSAVYLCASSFLWRGQETQYFGPGTRLLVL.

This chain uses TRBV5-6 with TRBJ1-3; 9 nucleotides agree with TRBD1. Germline V gene sequence: CDR1 SGHDT, CDR2 YYEEEE. Germline trimming cut 4 bases from V and 0 bases from J; bases unmatched to any gene: 14. The length of the CDR3 is 19 residues. The CDR3 DNA reads as TGTGCCAGCAGCCAGGTTGGGACAGGGCTTTCACTCTCTGGAAACACCATATATTTT. Protein: CASSQVGTGLSLSGNTIYF.

The table lists this clone with a count of one. The rearrangement uses TRBV19 and TRBJ2-7; a weak D match, TRBD2 (6 bases). V lost 6 bases to trimming and J lost 4 bases, with 16 bases between them. Germline V gives CDR1 LNHDA, CDR2 SQIVND (reference sequence). The CDR3 is made up of 14 amino acids. Written as DNA, the CDR3 is TGTGCCAGTAGCCCCATCAGCGGGCTTTACGAGCAGTACTTC. It yields the protein CASSPISGLYEQYF.

The chain employs TRBV5-1 and TRBJ2-3; TRBD1 matches at 8 bases. V trimming: 8 bases; J trimming: 4 bases; junction bases outside the gene matches: 12. Germline loops: CDR1 SGHRS, CDR2 YFSETQ. The CDR3 contains 15 residues. The CDR3 protein is CASKATGGTADTQYF. CDR3 DNA: TGCGCCAGTAAGGCTACAGGGGGTACCGCAGATACGCAGTATTTT. Supplemented by reference TRBV5-1 and TRBJ2-3, the full variable domain reads KAGVTQTPRYLIKTRGQQVTLSCSPISGHRSVSWYQQTPGQGLQFLFEYFSETQRNKGNFPGRFSGRQFSNSRSEMNVSTLELGDSALYLCASKATGGTADTQYFGPGTRLTVL.

This clone has only one observation. J is TRBJ2-5 and V is TRBV5-1; tentative D call: TRBD1 (6 bases). The germline CDR1 and CDR2 sequences are SGHRS and YFSETQ. Trimming shortened V by 2 bases and J by 1 base, and 9 bases separated the two germline ends. This CDR3 spans 14 amino acids. The CDR3 region is CASSLQGTQETQYF. CDR3 DNA: TGCGCCAGCAGCTTACAGGGAACCCAAGAGACCCAGTACTTC.

CDR3 sequence reads: CASSRQGVQPQHF. The CDR3 nucleotides are TGTGCCAGCTCCCGACAGGGGGTTCAGCCCCAGCATTTT. The chain is built from TRBV28 and TRBJ1-5, with 9 bases fitting TRBD1. V trimming: 8 bases; J trimming: 6 bases; junction bases outside the gene matches: 5. The V gene's germline CDR1 is MDHEN and CDR2 SYDVKM. The length of the CDR3 is 13 residues. The complete variable domain, with remaining parts taken from reference TRBV28 and TRBJ1-5, reads DVKVTQSSRYLVKRTGEKVFLECVQDMDHENMFWYRQDPGLGLRLIYFSYDVKMKEKGDIPEGYSVSREKKERFSLILESASTNQTSMYLCASSRQGVQPQHFGDGTRLSIL.

CDR3 protein: CASSPTWEGWETQYF. As DNA, the CDR3 is TGTGCCAGCAGTCCTACATGGGAGGGTTGGGAGACCCAGTACTTC. V and J are TRBV6-5 and TRBJ2-5; TRBD2 aligns across 7 bases. The germline gives CDR1 MNHEY, CDR2 SVGAGI. The CDR3 consists of 15 residues. V lost 5 bases, J lost 5 bases, and 11 bases stayed unmatched.

The chain couples TRBV20-1 to TRBJ1-1, with D perhaps TRBD1 (5 bases). The CDR3 covers 11 residues. Germline lookup yields CDR1 DFQATT and CDR2 SNEGSKA (reference sequence). The germline V and J ends were trimmed by 6 bases and 8 bases, with 13 bases remaining between them. CDR3 sequence: CSAVSTAEAFF. The CDR3 DNA follows: TGCAGTGCCGTATCGACAGCGGAAGCTTTCTTT.